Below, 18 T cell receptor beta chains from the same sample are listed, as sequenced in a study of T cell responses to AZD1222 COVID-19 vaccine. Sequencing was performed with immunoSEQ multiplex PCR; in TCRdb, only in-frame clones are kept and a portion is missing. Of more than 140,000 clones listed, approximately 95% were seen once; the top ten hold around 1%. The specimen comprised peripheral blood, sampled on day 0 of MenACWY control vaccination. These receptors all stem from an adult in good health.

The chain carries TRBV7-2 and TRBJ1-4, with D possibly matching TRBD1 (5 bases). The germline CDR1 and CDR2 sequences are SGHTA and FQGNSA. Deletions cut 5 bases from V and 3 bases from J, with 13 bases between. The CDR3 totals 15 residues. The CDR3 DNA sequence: TGTGCCAGCAGCGGGATGGGGGGGGCTAATGAAAAACTGTTTTTT. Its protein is CASSGMGGANEKLFF.

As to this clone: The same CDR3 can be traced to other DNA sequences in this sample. CDR3 DNA sequence: TGTGCCAGCAGCCAAGGAACAGGGGGCTATGGCTACACCTTC. It yields the protein CASSQGTGGYGYTF. The gene calls are TRBV3-1 (or the pseudogene TRBV3-2) and TRBJ1-2; 8 bases are a match to TRBD1. Germline CDR1 and CDR2: LGHDT and YNNKEL (reference sequence). The ends lost 1 base at V and 4 bases at J; junction bases unmatched: 2. CDR3 length: 14 residues.

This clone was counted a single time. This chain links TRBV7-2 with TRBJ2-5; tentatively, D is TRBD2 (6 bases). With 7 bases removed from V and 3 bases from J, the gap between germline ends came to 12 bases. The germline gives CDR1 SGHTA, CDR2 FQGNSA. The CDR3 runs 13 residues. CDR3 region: CASTGTGKETQYF. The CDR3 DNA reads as TGTGCCAGCACTGGGACTGGAAAAGAGACCCAGTACTTC.

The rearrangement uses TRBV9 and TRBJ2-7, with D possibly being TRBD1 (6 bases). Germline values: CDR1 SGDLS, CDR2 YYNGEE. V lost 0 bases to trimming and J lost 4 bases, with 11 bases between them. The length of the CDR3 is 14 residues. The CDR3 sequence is CASSVDTGWYEQYF. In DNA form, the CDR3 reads TGTGCCAGCAGCGTAGATACAGGGTGGTACGAGCAGTACTTC.

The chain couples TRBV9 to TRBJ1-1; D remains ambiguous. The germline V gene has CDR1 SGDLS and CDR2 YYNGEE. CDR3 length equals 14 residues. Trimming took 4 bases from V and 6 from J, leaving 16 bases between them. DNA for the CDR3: TGTGCCAGCAGCCCCAGCGCCGGTGTTCCTGAAGCTTTCTTT. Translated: CASSPSAGVPEAFF. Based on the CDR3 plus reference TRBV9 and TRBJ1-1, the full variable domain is DSGVTQTPKHLITATGQRVTLRCSPRSGDLSVYWYQQSLDQGLQFLIQYYNGEERAKGNILERFSAQQFPDLHSELNLSSLELGDSALYFCASSPSAGVPEAFFGQGTRLTVV.

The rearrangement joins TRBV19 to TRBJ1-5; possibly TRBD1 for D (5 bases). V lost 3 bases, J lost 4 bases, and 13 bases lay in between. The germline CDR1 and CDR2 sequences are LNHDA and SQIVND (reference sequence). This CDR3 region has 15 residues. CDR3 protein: CASSIRGVRNQPQHF. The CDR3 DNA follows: TGTGCCAGTAGTATCCGGGGGGTAAGAAATCAGCCCCAGCATTTT.

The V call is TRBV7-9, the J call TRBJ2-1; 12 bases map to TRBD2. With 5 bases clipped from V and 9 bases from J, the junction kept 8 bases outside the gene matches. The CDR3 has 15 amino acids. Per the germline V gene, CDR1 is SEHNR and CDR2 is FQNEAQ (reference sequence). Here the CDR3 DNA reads TGTGCCAGCAGCCCGCTAGCGGGAGGGCCAGGTGAGCAGTTCTTC. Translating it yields CASSPLAGGPGEQFF.

In DNA form, the CDR3 reads TGTGCCAGCAGCTTAGGCGCGGGGGGCCTCTCTGGAAACACCATATATTTT. Amino acid sequence: CASSLGAGGLSGNTIYF. The J gene is TRBJ1-3, the V gene TRBV7-2, with a possible D match to TRBD1 (6 bases). The germline V and J ends were trimmed by 1 base and 0 bases, with 13 bases remaining between them. CDR1 and CDR2 from the germline V gene are SGHTA and FQGNSA. This CDR3 has 17 residues.

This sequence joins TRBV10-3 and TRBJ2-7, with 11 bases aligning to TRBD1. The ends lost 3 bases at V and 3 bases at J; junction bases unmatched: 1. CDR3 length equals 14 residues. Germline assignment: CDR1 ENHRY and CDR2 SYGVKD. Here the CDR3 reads CAISDGTGGYEQYF. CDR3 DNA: TGTGCCATCAGTGACGGGACAGGGGGCTACGAGCAGTACTTC.

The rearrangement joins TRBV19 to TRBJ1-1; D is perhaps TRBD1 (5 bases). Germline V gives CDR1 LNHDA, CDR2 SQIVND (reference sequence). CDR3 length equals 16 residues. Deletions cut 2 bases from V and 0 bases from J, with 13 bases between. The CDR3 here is CASSIRRAGLNTEAFF. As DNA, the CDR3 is TGTGCCAGTAGTATAAGACGGGCAGGGTTGAACACTGAAGCTTTCTTT.

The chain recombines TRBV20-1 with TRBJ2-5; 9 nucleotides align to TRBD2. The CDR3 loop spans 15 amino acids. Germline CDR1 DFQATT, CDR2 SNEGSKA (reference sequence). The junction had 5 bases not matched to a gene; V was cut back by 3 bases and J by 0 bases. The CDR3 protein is CSASSGSTYQETQYF. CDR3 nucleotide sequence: TGCAGTGCTAGTAGCGGGAGCACTTACCAAGAGACCCAGTACTTC.

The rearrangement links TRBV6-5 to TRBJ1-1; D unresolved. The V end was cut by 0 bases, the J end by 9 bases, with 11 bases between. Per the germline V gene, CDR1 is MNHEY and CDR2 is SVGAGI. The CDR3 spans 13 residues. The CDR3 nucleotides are TGTGCCAGCAGTTACTCGACGGGAAGCCAAGCTTTCTTT. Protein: CASSYSTGSQAFF.

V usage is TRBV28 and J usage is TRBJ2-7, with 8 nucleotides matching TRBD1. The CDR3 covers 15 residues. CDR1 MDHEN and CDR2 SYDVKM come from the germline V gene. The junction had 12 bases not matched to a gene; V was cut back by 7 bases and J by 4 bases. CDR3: CASTSSGRGRYEQYF. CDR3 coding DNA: TGTGCCAGCACCTCCTCCGGCAGGGGGCGATACGAGCAGTACTTC.

CDR3 sequence: CASSRSGTTYDKNEQFF. As DNA, the CDR3 is TGTGCCAGCAGCCGATCCGGGACTACCTACGACAAAAATGAGCAGTTCTTC. The chain recombines TRBV14 with TRBJ2-1; TRBD2 matches at 7 bases. The V segment lost 4 bases and the J segment 7 bases; nucleotides outside the gene matches: 16. The CDR3 is 17 residues long. Germline V gene sequence: CDR1 SGHDN, CDR2 FVKESK.

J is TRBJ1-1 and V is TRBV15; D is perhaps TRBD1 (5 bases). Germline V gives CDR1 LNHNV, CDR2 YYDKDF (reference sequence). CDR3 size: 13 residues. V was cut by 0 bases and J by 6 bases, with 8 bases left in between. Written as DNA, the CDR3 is TGTGCCACCAGCAGAGATCTGGGGCCTGAAGCTTTCTTT. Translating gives CATSRDLGPEAFF.

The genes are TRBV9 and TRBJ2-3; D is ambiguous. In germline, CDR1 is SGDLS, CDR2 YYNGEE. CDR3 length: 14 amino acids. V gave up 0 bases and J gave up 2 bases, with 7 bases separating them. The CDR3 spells CASSVGHTTDTQYF. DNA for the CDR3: TGTGCCAGCAGCGTAGGTCATACCACAGATACGCAGTATTTT.

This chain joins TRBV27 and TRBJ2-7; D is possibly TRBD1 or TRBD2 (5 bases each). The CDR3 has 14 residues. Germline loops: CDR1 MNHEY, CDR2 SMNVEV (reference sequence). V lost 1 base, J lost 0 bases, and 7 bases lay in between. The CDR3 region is CASSLWDGSYEQYF. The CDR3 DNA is TGTGCCAGCAGTTTATGGGACGGCTCCTACGAGCAGTACTTC.

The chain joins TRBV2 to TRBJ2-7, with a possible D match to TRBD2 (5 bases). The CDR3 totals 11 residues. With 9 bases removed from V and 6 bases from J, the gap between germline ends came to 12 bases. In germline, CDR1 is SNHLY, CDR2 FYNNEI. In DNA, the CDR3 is TGTGCCAGTAAACAGCGGATCGAGCAGTACTTC. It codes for CASKQRIEQYF.